One sample yielded the 15 T cell receptor beta chains listed below, sequenced in a study of T-cell reconstitution after alpha-beta-depleted transplantation in children. Construction of the TCRbeta library involved unique molecular identifiers. TCRdb itself ran the PCR reads through MiXCR, one entry per CDR3 protein. The sample has hundreds of thousands of distinct CDR3 sequences, approximately 8.4% seen once. Material: PBMCs, mostly from graft donor cells, obtained 360 days after TCRalphabeta/CD19-depleted stem cell transplant. The receptors stem from a male patient between 2 and 10 years old who had a stem cell transplant for acute myeloid leukemia, so the T cells may come from the graft donor.

The genes are TRBV2 and TRBJ2-2; 8 nucleotides agree with TRBD2. With 6 bases clipped from V and 7 bases from J, the junction kept 10 bases outside the gene matches. The CDR3 sequence is 15 residues long. Germline V gene sequence: CDR1 SNHLY, CDR2 FYNNEI. The CDR3 spells CASRDGRARVGELFF. The CDR3 DNA is TGTGCCAGCAGGGACGGGAGGGCCCGGGTCGGGGAGCTGTTTTTT.

This clonotype was recorded many times. The chain is built from TRBV7-9 and TRBJ2-1; 7 bases match TRBD1. The trim removed 6 bases at V and 7 bases at J, leaving 12 bases unmatched. The CDR3 has 15 amino acids. Germline CDR1 SEHNR, CDR2 FQNEAQ (reference sequence). The CDR3 nucleotides read TGTGCCAGCAGTTATGACAGGGTCACCTCGAATGAGCAGTTCTTC. Translated: CASSYDRVTSNEQFF.

This clonotype turned up a few times. The chain carries TRBV20-1 and TRBJ2-5; D not certain. This CDR3 has 13 amino acids. The germline V and J ends were trimmed by 3 bases and 5 bases, with 13 bases remaining between them. The germline gives CDR1 DFQATT, CDR2 SNEGSKA (reference sequence). CDR3 in DNA: TGCAGTGCTAGTGGGATTCCAGTTGAGACCCAGTACTTC. Translating it yields CSASGIPVETQYF.

The V call is TRBV15, the J call TRBJ1-2; D is unclear. V was cut by 3 bases and J by 4 bases, with 15 bases left in between. The CDR3 runs to 15 residues. Germline V gives CDR1 LNHNV, CDR2 YYDKDF (reference sequence). CDR3 sequence reads: CATSRPGIRFYGYTF. The CDR3 DNA is TGTGCCACCAGCAGGCCCGGGATCCGATTCTATGGCTACACCTTC.

The rearrangement uses TRBV4-1 and TRBJ2-1; no reliable D call. This CDR3 region has 13 residues. Germline V gene data show CDR1 as MGHRA and CDR2 as YSYEKL. Trimming removed 1 base at V and 4 bases at J, with 5 bases between. CDR3 sequence (DNA): TGCGCCAGCAGCCAAGCCCCTTACAATGAGCAGTTCTTC. It translates to CASSQAPYNEQFF.

The chain employs TRBV3-1 and TRBJ2-2; TRBD1 is a possible D gene (6 bases). Trimming removed 8 bases from V and 7 bases from J, with 23 bases in between. Germline CDR1 reads LGHDT; CDR2 reads YNNKEL (reference sequence). This CDR3 contains 16 residues. CDR3 sequence reads: CASSPRTTGYGGELFF. The CDR3 DNA is TGTGCCAGCTCCCCCAGGACCACAGGGTACGGCGGGGAGCTGTTTTTT.

This clonotype came up many times. This chain links TRBV10-3 with TRBJ2-5; TRBD1 aligns across 7 bases. The CDR3 consists of 14 residues. The germline gives CDR1 ENHRY, CDR2 SYGVKD. The V and J ends lost 4 bases and 5 bases, in that order; junction bases with no gene match: 7. The CDR3: CAISARQGGETQYF. CDR3 DNA: TGTGCCATCAGTGCAAGACAGGGTGGGGAGACCCAGTACTTC.

CDR3 DNA sequence: TGTGCCAGCTCACCGGACGGGGAAGGAGAGACCCAGTACTTC. Encoded protein: CASSPDGEGETQYF. V usage is TRBV18 and J usage is TRBJ2-5; tentatively, D is TRBD2 (5 bases). The V and J ends lost 3 bases and 4 bases respectively, with 12 bases between them. Germline V gives CDR1 KGHSH, CDR2 LQKENI. There are 14 residues in the CDR3.

This clonotype has just a few counts. The gene calls are TRBV20-1 and TRBJ2-7, with 12 bases aligning to TRBD2. This CDR3 has 18 amino acids. V lost 5 bases and J lost 3; bases outside the gene matches: 17. Germline CDR1 DFQATT, CDR2 SNEGSKA (reference sequence). CDR3 coding DNA: TGCAGTGCTGGCTTTGGGACTAGCGGGTCTTCCCCCCTCTACGAGCAGTACTTC. It codes for CSAGFGTSGSSPLYEQYF.

This clonotype was observed many times. The chain uses TRBV20-1 and TRBJ2-5; no reliable D call. The germline gives CDR1 DFQATT, CDR2 SNEGSKA (reference sequence). There are 12 residues in the CDR3. Trimming shortened V by 5 bases and J by 4 bases, and 11 bases separated the two germline ends. CDR3 DNA sequence: TGCAGTGCTCCAACCCTTGGAGAGACCCAGTACTTC. Encoded protein: CSAPTLGETQYF.

This clonotype was seen many times. CDR3 in amino acids: CSASSNDEKLFF. The CDR3 bases are TGCAGTGCTAGCAGTAATGACGAAAAACTGTTTTTT. This sequence joins TRBV20-1 and TRBJ1-4; D gene ambiguous. The germline V gene has CDR1 DFQATT and CDR2 SNEGSKA (reference sequence). This CDR3 is 12 amino acids long. Trimming stripped 3 bases from V and 8 bases from J, with 10 bases between.

V and J are TRBV18 and TRBJ2-5; unclear D gene. Looked up from germline, CDR1 is KGHSH and CDR2 is LQKENI. The CDR3 sequence is 12 residues long. With 7 bases removed from V and 5 bases from J, the gap between germline ends came to 11 bases. Written as DNA, the CDR3 is TGTGCCAGCTTCTCGTTGGCGGAGACCCAGTACTTC. Residues: CASFSLAETQYF.

This clonotype was seen only a few times. This sequence joins TRBV3-1 and TRBJ2-1, with 10 bases aligning to TRBD2. CDR1 and CDR2 (germline): LGHDT, YNNKEL (reference sequence). This CDR3 has 16 residues. Losses at the gene ends were 1 base for V and 7 bases for J; bases not matched to a gene: 7. CDR3 DNA sequence: TGTGCCAGCAGCCAAGCCGGGACTAGCGTTATGAATGAGCAGTTCTTC. Protein product: CASSQAGTSVMNEQFF.

To note about this clonotype: One base away lies a much larger clone, so this may be a sequencing read error. The chain employs TRBV5-1 and TRBJ1-1; D remains ambiguous. This CDR3 is 13 amino acids long. The V gene's germline CDR1 is SGHRS and CDR2 YFSETQ. CDR3 protein: CTSATFGGTEAFF. CDR3 nucleotide sequence: TGCACCAGCGCCACCTTTGGCGGGACTGAAGCTTTCTTT.

This clonotype occurred many times. The chain links TRBV2 to TRBJ2-1; 7 bases match TRBD1. Trimming removed 4 bases from V and 3 bases from J; junction bases left unmatched: 3. The CDR3 has 14 amino acids. Germline V gene sequence: CDR1 SNHLY, CDR2 FYNNEI. The CDR3 sequence is CASSGTGFYNEQFF. DNA for the CDR3: TGTGCCAGCAGTGGGACAGGATTCTACAATGAGCAGTTCTTC.